This TCR beta chain is drawn from a study of regulatory T cells in long-lasting Graves disease. This clonotype was seen many times. Antigen specificity is unknown. Arm-PCR with iRepertoire HTBI primers amplified the CDR3 regions for these TCR beta libraries. TCRdb called the multiplex PCR reads again in MiXCR, with one record for every CDR3 protein. The sample has fewer than 350,000 distinct CDR3 sequences; about a sixth are singletons. Regarding time point: newly diagnosed GD, antithyroid drugs for less than 3 months. The TCR library used RNA extracted from PBMCs. Staff drew roughly 10 milliliters of peripheral blood into EDTA tubes. Study-level results: Newly diagnosed Graves' patients had higher TCR diversity than persistent ones. The small sample size may have reduced accuracy.

The germline V gene has CDR1 SQVTM and CDR2 ANQGSEA. J gave up 4 bases and V 7 bases, and 7 bases lay outside the gene matches. The length of the CDR3 is 14 residues. This specimen consisted of peripheral blood mononuclear cells (PBMCs), obtained at new diagnosis, from a patient treated with antithyroid drugs. The chain combines TRBV29-1 with TRBJ2-1, with 10 bases matching TRBD2. The sequence derives from a female donor with Graves disease. The CDR3 here is CSATGTSDYNEQFF. CDR3 DNA sequence: TGCAGCGCAACTGGGACTAGCGATTACAATGAGCAGTTCTTC.